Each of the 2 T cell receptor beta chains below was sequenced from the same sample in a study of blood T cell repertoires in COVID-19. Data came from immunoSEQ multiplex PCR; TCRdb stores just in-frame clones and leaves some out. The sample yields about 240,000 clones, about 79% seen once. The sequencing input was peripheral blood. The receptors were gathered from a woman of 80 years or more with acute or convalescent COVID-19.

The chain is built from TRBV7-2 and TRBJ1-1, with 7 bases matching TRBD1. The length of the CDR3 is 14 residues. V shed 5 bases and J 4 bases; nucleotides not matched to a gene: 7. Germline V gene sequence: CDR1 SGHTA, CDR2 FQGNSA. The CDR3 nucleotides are TGTGCCAGCAGCCCGCAGGGGGTAGGCACTGAAGCTTTCTTT. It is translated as CASSPQGVGTEAFF.

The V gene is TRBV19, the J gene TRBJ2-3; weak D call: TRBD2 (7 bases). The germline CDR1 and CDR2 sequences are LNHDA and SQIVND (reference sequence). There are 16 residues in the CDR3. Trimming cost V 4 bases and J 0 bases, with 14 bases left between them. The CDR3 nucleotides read TGTGCCAGTAGTACCAGACGGGGGGCTAGCACAGATACGCAGTATTTT. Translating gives CASSTRRGASTDTQYF.